Listed below are T cell receptor beta chains from one sample, sequenced in a study of cytomegalovirus exposure and HLA in healthy donors. The protocol was immunoSEQ multiplex PCR, while the TCRdb copy is restricted to in-frame clones and leaves out a portion. The sample holds about 160,000 clones, over 60% seen once. The specimen sequenced was PBMCs. Source of these receptors: a woman aged 25 to 39 in good health and CMV-seronegative. Both conserved end residues are part of each CDR3. The D gene is left open where the match is weak. Where a row states a size, it is once, few, many or the class of an expanded clone; other rows omit it.

-,TRBD1,12,TRBJ1-1,TRBV28,TGTGCCAGCAGAGCCCCGGGACAGAAAGCTTTCTTT,CASRAPGQKAFF
-,-,14,TRBJ2-3,TRBV2,TGTGCCAGCAGGGGGCCCGTGAGCACAGATACGCAGTATTTT,CASRGPVSTDTQYF
-,-,14,TRBJ2-3,TRBV4-3,TGCGCCAGCAGCCAAGATACTAGCACAGATACGCAGTATTTT,CASSQDTSTDTQYF
-,-,14,TRBJ2-5,TRBV9,TGTGCCAGCAGCGTAGACCCAGGGGCTAGAACCCAGTACTTC,CASSVDPGARTQYF
few,-,19,TRBJ2-1,TRBV28,TGTGCCAGCAGCACCCCCCCTGGACTGGGCGCCAGCTCCTACAATGAGCAGTTCTTC,CASSTPPGLGASSYNEQFF
-,-,11,TRBJ2-7,TRBV2,TGTGCCAGCAGCCCATCCTACGAGCAGTACTTC,CASSPSYEQYF
few,-,15,TRBJ2-2,TRBV4-1,TGCGCCAGCAGCCAAATAGAGGGGGATGCCGGGGAGCTGTTTTTT,CASSQIEGDAGELFF
medium-sized,-,14,TRBJ2-7,TRBV21-1,TGTGCCAGCAGCAACCGGGACTCCTCCTACGAGCAGTACTTC,CASSNRDSSYEQYF
-,-,13,TRBJ1-5,TRBV30,TGTGCCTTCCAAGAATCGGGGGGCCAGCCCCAGCATTTT,CAFQESGGQPQHF
few,TRBD2,14,TRBJ2-1,TRBV28,TGTGCCAGCGATCTAGCGGGGGGGCCGGGTGAGCAGTTCTTC,CASDLAGGPGEQFF
once,TRBD1,15,TRBJ1-1,TRBV7-8,TGTGCCAGCAGCATCGACAGGGACTCGAACACTGAAGCTTTCTTT,CASSIDRDSNTEAFF
-,-,13,TRBJ1-1,TRBV28,TGTGCCAGCAGTTCCTACAGGACCACTGAAGCTTTCTTT,CASSSYRTTEAFF
-,-,13,TRBJ2-1,TRBV4-3,TGCGCCAGCAGCCAAGAGGAACTAGCTTCGAAGTTCTTC,CASSQEELASKFF
-,TRBD1,17,TRBJ2-5,TRBV7-8,TGTGCCAGCAGCCAACCCAGACAGGGGCCGTACCAAGAGACCCAGTACTTC,CASSQPRQGPYQETQYF
-,-,11,TRBJ1-3,TRBV6-5,TGTGCCAGCACAGGAGGGAACACCATATATTTT,CASTGGNTIYF
few,TRBD2,16,TRBJ2-7,TRBV5-4,TGTGCCAGCAGCTTGACACTAGCGGGCAGCTCCTACGAGCAGTACTTC,CASSLTLAGSSYEQYF
few,TRBD2,14,TRBJ2-1,TRBV5-1,TGCGCCAGCAGTGGTAGCGGGGGTTACAATGAGCAGTTCTTC,CASSGSGGYNEQFF
-,TRBD2,16,TRBJ2-3,TRBV9,TGTGCCAGCAGCATCCTAGCGGGGACAAGCACAGATACGCAGTATTTT,CASSILAGTSTDTQYF
-,-,16,TRBJ2-3,TRBV19,TGTGCCAGTAGTATGTTTGTCCGCGGGTCCACAGATACGCAGTATTTT,CASSMFVRGSTDTQYF
-,-,12,TRBJ1-1,TRBV19,TGTGCCAGTAGTCAGGGGTTCGCTGAAGCTTTCTTT,CASSQGFAEAFF
-,-,14,TRBJ1-1,TRBV9,TGTGCCAGCAGCCCTCCTACAGGGAGAACTGAAGCTTTCTTT,CASSPPTGRTEAFF
-,-,16,TRBJ2-7,TRBV4-1,TGCGCCAGCAGCCAAGTTTGGGCTATAGGACTGTACGAGCAGTACTTC,CASSQVWAIGLYEQYF